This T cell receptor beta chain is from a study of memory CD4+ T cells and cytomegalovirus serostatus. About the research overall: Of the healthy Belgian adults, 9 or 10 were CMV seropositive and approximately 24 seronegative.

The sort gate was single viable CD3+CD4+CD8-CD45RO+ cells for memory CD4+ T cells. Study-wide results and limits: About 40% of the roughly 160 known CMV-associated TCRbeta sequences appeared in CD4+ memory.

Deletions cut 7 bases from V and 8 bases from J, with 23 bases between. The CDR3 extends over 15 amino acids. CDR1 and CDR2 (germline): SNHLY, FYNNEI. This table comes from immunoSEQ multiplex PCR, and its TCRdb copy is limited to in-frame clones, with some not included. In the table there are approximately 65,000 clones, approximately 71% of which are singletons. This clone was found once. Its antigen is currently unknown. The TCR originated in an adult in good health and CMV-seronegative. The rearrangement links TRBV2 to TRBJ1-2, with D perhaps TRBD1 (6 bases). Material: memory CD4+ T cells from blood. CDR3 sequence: CASTMGAHQGGGYTF. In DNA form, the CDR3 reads TGTGCCAGCACCATGGGGGCACACCAGGGAGGCGGCTACACCTTC.